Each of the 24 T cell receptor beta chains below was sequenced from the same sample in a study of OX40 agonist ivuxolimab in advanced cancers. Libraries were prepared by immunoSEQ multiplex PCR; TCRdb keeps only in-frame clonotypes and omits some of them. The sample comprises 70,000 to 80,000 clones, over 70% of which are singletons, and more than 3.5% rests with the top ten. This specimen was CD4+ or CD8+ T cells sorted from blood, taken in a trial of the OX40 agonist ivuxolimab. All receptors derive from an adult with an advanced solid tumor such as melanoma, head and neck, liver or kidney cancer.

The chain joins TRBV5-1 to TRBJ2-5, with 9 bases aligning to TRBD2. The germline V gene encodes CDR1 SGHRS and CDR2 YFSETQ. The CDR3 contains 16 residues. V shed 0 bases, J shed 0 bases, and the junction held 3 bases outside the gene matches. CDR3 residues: CASSLALAGNQETQYF. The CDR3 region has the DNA TGCGCCAGCAGCTTGGCCCTAGCGGGGAACCAAGAGACCCAGTACTTC.

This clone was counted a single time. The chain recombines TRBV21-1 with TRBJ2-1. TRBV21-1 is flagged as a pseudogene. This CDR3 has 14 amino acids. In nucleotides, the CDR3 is TGTGCCAGCAGCAGTAAGGGGACCTCCGATGAGCAGTTCTTC. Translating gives CASSSKGTSDEQFF.

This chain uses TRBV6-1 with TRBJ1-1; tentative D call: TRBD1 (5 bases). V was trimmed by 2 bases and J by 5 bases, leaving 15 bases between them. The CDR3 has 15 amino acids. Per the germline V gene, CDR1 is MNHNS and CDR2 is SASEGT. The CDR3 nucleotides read TGTGCCAGCAGTGAATTCGGGGGTGAGGGGACTGAAGCTTTCTTT. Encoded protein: CASSEFGGEGTEAFF.

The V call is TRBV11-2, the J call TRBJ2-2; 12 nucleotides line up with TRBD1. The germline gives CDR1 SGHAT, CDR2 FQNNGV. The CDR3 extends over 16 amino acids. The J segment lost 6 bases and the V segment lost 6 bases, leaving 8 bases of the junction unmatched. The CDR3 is CASSYPGQGAAGELFF. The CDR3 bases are TGTGCCAGCAGTTACCCGGGACAGGGGGCTGCCGGGGAGCTGTTTTTT.

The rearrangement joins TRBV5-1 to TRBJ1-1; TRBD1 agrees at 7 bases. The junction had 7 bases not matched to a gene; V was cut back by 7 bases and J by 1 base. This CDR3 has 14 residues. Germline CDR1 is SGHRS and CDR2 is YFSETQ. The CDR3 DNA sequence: TGCGCCAGCCGTTACAGGGGAAGGAACACTGAAGCTTTCTTT. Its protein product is CASRYRGRNTEAFF.

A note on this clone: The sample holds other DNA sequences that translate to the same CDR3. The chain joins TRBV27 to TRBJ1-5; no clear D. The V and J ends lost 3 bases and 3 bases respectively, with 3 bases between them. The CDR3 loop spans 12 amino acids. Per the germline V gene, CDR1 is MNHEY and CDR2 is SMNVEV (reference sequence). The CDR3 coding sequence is TGTGCCAGCAGTTTCTCCAATCAGCCCCAGCATTTT. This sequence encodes CASSFSNQPQHF.

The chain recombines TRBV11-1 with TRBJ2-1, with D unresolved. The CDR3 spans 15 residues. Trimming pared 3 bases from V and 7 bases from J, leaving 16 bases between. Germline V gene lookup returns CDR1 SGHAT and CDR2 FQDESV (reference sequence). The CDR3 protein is CASSLEGSLLNEQFF. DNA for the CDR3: TGTGCCAGCAGCTTGGAAGGCAGCCTTTTAAATGAGCAGTTCTTC.

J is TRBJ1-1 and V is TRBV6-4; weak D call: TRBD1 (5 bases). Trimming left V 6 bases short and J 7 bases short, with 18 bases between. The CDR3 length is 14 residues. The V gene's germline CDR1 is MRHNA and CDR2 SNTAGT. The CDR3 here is CASRAGPTQSEAFF. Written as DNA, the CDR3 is TGTGCCAGCAGGGCAGGGCCCACCCAAAGTGAAGCTTTCTTT.

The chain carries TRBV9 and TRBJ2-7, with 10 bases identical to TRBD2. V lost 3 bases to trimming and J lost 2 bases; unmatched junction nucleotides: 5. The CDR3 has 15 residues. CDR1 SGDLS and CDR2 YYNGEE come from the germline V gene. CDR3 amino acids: CASSAGTSVTYEQYF. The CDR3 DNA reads TGTGCCAGCAGCGCCGGGACTAGCGTAACCTACGAGCAGTACTTC.

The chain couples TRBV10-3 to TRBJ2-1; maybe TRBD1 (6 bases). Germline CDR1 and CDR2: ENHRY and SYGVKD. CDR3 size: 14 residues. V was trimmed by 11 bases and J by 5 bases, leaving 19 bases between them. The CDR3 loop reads CASAERDTDNEQFF. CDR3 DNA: TGTGCCTCAGCAGAGAGGGACACTGACAATGAGCAGTTCTTC.

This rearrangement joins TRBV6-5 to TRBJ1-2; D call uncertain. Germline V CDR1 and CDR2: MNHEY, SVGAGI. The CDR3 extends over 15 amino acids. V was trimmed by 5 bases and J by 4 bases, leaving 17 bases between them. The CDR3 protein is CASSPGETGGYGYTF. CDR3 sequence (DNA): TGTGCCAGCAGTCCTGGGGAGACGGGCGGCTATGGCTACACCTTC.

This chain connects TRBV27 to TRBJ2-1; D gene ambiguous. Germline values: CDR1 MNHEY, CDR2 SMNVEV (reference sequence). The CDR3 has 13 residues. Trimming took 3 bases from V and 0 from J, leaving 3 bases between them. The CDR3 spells CASSFDSYNEQFF. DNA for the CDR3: TGTGCCAGCAGTTTTGACTCCTACAATGAGCAGTTCTTC.

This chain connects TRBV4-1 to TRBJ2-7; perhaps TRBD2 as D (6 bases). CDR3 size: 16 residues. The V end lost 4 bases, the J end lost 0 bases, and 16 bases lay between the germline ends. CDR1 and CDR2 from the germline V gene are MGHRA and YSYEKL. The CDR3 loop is CASSPPPGESSYEQYF. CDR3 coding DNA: TGCGCCAGCAGCCCCCCCCCGGGGGAGAGCTCCTACGAGCAGTACTTC.

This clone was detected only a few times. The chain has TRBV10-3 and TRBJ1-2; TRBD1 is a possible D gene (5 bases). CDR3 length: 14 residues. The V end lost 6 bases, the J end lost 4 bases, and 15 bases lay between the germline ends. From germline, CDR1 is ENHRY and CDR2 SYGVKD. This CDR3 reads CAISVGGGGYGYTF. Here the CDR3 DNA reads TGTGCCATCAGCGTCGGGGGTGGTGGCTATGGCTACACCTTC.

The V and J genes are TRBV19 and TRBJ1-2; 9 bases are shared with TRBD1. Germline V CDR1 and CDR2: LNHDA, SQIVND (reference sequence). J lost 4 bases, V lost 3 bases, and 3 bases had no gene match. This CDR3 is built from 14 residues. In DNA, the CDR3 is TGTGCCAGTAGTATGGGGGACAGGGCCTATGGCTACACCTTC. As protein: CASSMGDRAYGYTF. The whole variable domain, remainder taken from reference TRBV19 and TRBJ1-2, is DGGITQSPKYLFRKEGQNVTLSCEQNLNHDAMYWYRQDPGQGLRLIYYSQIVNDFQKGDIAEGYSVSREKKESFPLTVTSAQKNPTAFYLCASSMGDRAYGYTFGSGTRLTVV.

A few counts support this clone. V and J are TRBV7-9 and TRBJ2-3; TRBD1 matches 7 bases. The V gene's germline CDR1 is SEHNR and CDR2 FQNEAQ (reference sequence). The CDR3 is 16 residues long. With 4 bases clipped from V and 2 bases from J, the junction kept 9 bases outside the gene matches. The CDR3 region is CASSSTGVSNTDTQYF. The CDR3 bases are TGTGCCAGCAGCTCCACAGGGGTCAGCAACACAGATACGCAGTATTTT.

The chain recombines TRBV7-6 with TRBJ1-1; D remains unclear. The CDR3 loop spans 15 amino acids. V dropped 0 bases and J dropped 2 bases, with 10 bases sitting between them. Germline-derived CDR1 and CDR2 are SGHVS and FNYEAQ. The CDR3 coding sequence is TGTGCCAGCAGCTTAGCCCTCGCAGCTAACACTGAAGCTTTCTTT. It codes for CASSLALAANTEAFF.

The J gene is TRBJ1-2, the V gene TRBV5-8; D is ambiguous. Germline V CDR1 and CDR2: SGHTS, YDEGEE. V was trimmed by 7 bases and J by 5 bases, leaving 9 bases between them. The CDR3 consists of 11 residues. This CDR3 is CASGRGYGYTF. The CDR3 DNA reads TGTGCCAGCGGTCGGGGTTATGGCTACACCTTC.

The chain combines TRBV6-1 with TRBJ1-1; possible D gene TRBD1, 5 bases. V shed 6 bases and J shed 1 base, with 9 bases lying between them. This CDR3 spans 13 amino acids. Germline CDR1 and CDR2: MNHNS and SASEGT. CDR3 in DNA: TGTGCCAGCAGGCAACAGGCGAACACTGAAGCTTTCTTT. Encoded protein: CASRQQANTEAFF.

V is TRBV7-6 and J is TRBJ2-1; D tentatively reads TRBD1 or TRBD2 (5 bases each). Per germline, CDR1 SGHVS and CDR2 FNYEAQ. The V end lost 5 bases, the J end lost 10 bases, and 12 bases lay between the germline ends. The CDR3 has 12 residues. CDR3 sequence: CASSLGTREQFF. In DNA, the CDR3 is TGTGCCAGCAGCCTGGGGACCCGCGAGCAGTTCTTC.

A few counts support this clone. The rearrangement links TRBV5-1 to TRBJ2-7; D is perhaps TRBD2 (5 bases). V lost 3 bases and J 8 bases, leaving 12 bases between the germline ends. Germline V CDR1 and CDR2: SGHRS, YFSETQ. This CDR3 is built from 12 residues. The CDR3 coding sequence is TGCGCCAGCAGCTCAGGAGGTATTAAGCAGTACTTC. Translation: CASSSGGIKQYF.

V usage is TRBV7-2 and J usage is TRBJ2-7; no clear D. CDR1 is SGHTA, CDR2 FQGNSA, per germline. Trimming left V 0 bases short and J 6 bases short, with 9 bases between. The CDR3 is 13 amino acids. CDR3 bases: TGTGCCAGCAGCTTAGCTTCTGCCACCGAGCAGTACTTC. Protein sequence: CASSLASATEQYF.

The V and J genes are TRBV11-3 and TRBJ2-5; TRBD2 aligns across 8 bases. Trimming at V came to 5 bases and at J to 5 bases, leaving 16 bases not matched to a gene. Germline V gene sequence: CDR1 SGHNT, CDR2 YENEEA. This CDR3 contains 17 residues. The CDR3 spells CASSDDLGLARGETQYF. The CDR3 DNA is TGTGCCAGCAGCGATGACCTTGGACTAGCCAGAGGGGAGACCCAGTACTTC.

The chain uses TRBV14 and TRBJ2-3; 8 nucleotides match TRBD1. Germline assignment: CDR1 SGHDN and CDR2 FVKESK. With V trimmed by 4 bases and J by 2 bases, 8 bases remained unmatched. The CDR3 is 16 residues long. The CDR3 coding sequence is TGTGCCAGCAGCCCTGGACAGGGCAGGTTCACAGATACGCAGTATTTT. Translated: CASSPGQGRFTDTQYF.